The 27 T cell receptor beta chains in this list originate from one sample, sequenced in a study of cytomegalovirus exposure and HLA in healthy donors. PCR employed 60 Vbeta and 13 Jbeta primers. The repertoire was sequenced with immunoSEQ multiplex PCR; TCRdb's copy has only in-frame clones and lacks some. The sample yields 35,000 to 45,000 clones, 60% to 80% seen once. Sequencing was performed on PBMCs. Receptors originate from a woman aged 25 to 45 in good health and CMV-seropositive.

V gene TRBV27 combines with J gene TRBJ2-1; possible D gene TRBD2, 6 bases. The CDR3 totals 15 residues. Germline CDR1 MNHEY, CDR2 SMNVEV (reference sequence). Trimming stripped 7 bases from V and 2 bases from J, with 15 bases between. In DNA, the CDR3 is TGTGCCAGCATTTCGACTAGGGGCGCCTACAATGAGCAGTTCTTC. It is translated as CASISTRGAYNEQFF.

This clone was seen a handful of times. The genes are TRBV2 and TRBJ1-4, with 7 positions matching TRBD1. The CDR3 loop spans 15 amino acids. The germline gives CDR1 SNHLY, CDR2 FYNNEI. Trimming cost V 4 bases and J 4 bases; bases outside gene matches: 6. CDR3 sequence (DNA): TGTGCCAGCAGTGCACAGGGGCGGAATAATGAAAAACTGTTTTTT. It specifies CASSAQGRNNEKLFF.

This clone ranks as medium-sized. The genes are TRBV28 and TRBJ2-3; a weak D match, TRBD2 (6 bases). Germline CDR1 reads MDHEN; CDR2 reads SYDVKM. This CDR3 has 16 amino acids. Between the trimmed V and J ends, which lost 3 bases and 2 bases, there was a span of 15 bases. The CDR3 nucleotides are TGTGCCAGCAGTTTTATTTTGCGGGGCTACACAGATACGCAGTATTTT. Translated: CASSFILRGYTDTQYF.

The chain joins TRBV5-1 to TRBJ2-3, with TRBD2 matching over 14 bases. Trimming at V came to 4 bases and at J to 2 bases, leaving 9 bases not matched to a gene. The CDR3 is 18 residues long. The germline V gene has CDR1 SGHRS and CDR2 YFSETQ. CDR3 protein: CASSVGLAGASITDTQYF. CDR3 in DNA: TGCGCCAGCAGCGTGGGACTAGCGGGAGCTTCCATCACAGATACGCAGTATTTT.

This chain links TRBV7-9 with TRBJ1-2, with TRBD1 matching over 9 bases. The germline V gene encodes CDR1 SEHNR and CDR2 FQNEAQ (reference sequence). The V gene end was trimmed by 0 bases and the J gene end by 5 bases; junction bases not matched to a gene: 4. The CDR3 loop spans 15 amino acids. CDR3 sequence reads: CASSLADRGWYGYTF. The CDR3 DNA reads as TGTGCCAGCAGCTTAGCGGACAGGGGTTGGTATGGCTACACCTTC.

The V and J genes are TRBV29-1 and TRBJ2-7; TRBD2 might be the D (7 bases). Trimming removed 8 bases at V and 1 base at J, with 24 bases between. Germline V gives CDR1 SQVTM, CDR2 ANQGSEA. There are 16 residues in the CDR3. For the CDR3, the DNA is TGCAGCCTCCTTGGACTAGGGGGGGACGGGTCCTACGAGCAGTACTTC. Its protein product is CSLLGLGGDGSYEQYF.

The chain links TRBV19 to TRBJ2-5, with 9 bases lining up with TRBD1. The J call may be incorrect, as the DNA end agrees better with TRBJ2-7. The CDR3 loop spans 17 amino acids. Looked up from germline, CDR1 is LNHDA and CDR2 is SQIVND (reference sequence). This chain's CDR3 is CASSIRPLRDRADEQYF. The CDR3 DNA sequence: TGTGCCAGTAGTATAAGGCCCCTCCGGGACAGGGCTGACGAGCAGTACTTC.

The chain carries TRBV6-5 and TRBJ1-1; D uncertain. Germline assignment: CDR1 MNHEY and CDR2 SVGAGI. The V and J ends lost 0 bases and 1 base respectively, with 6 bases between them. The CDR3 consists of 14 residues. CDR3 sequence reads: CASSYSQTNTEAFF. CDR3 coding DNA: TGTGCCAGCAGTTACTCACAGACGAACACTGAAGCTTTCTTT.

The genes are TRBV20-1 and TRBJ2-5; no clear D. The assigned J gene may be wrong: the sequence end matches TRBJ2-7 better. CDR1 is DFQATT and CDR2 is SNEGSKA in the germline V gene (reference sequence). The CDR3 has 11 residues. The CDR3 sequence is CSATTEYEQYF. The CDR3 coding sequence is TGCAGTGCTACAACAGAGTACGAGCAGTACTTC.

This chain uses TRBV10-3 with TRBJ2-5; 9 bases fit TRBD2. This CDR3 is 15 amino acids long. Germline CDR1 ENHRY, CDR2 SYGVKD. V was clipped by 3 bases and J by 5 bases; unmatched bases: 7. The CDR3 DNA reads as TGTGCCATCAGTGACGGCGGGGGGGCCATGGAGACCCAGTACTTC. Translating it yields CAISDGGGAMETQYF.

The chain recombines TRBV6-6 with TRBJ2-5; D uncertain. This CDR3 contains 14 residues. Trimming removed 5 bases at V and 4 bases at J, with 14 bases between. CDR1 is MNHNY and CDR2 is SVGAGI in the germline V gene (reference sequence). CDR3 DNA: TGTGCCAGCAGTCCACAACAACCGGGAGAGACCCAGTACTTC. It is translated as CASSPQQPGETQYF.

V usage is TRBV10-2 and J usage is TRBJ2-2, with TRBD2 matching 9 bases. Unmatched junction bases numbered 6, after V lost 7 bases and J lost 0 bases. This CDR3 spans 16 amino acids. Germline values: CDR1 WSHSY, CDR2 SAAADI. The CDR3 reads CASKGSGGSNTGELFF. For the CDR3, the DNA is TGCGCCAGCAAGGGCAGCGGGGGGTCGAACACCGGGGAGCTGTTTTTT.

Comments on this clone: At one end, the junction sequence differs from germline, possibly due to a read error. The chain uses TRBV5-4 and TRBJ1-2, with D uncertain. Germline V lookup: CDR1 SGHNT, CDR2 YYREEE (reference sequence). The CDR3 consists of 13 residues. CDR3 sequence: CASSSRGNYSYTF. The CDR3 coding sequence is TGTGCCAGCAGCTCCAGAGGAAACTATAGCTACACCTTC.

This sequence joins TRBV15 and TRBJ1-1; TRBD1 aligns across 7 bases. The CDR3 has 13 residues. The V gene's germline CDR1 is LNHNV and CDR2 YYDKDF (reference sequence). V was clipped by 3 bases and J by 10 bases; unmatched bases: 8. CDR3: CATSSLKQGPAFF. CDR3 coding DNA: TGTGCCACCAGCAGCCTAAAACAGGGGCCAGCTTTCTTT.

V gene TRBV5-1 combines with J gene TRBJ2-1; 9 nucleotides match TRBD2. CDR1 is SGHRS, CDR2 YFSETQ, per germline. Trimming took 4 bases from V and 8 from J; bases not matched to a gene: 13. This CDR3 region has 16 residues. CDR3 nucleotides: TGCGCCAGCAGCCCCCCATTGGAGCGGGGGGTAGATGAGCAGTTCTTC. Its protein product is CASSPPLERGVDEQFF.

The J gene is TRBJ2-7, the V gene TRBV4-1, with D hard to call. V gave up 0 bases and J gave up 0 bases, with 9 bases separating them. This CDR3 has 15 amino acids. CDR1 is MGHRA, CDR2 YSYEKL, per germline. This CDR3 is CASSQDGPSSYEQYF. The CDR3 nucleotides read TGCGCCAGCAGCCAAGACGGTCCGAGCTCCTACGAGCAGTACTTC.

The V and J genes are TRBV5-1 and TRBJ2-2; TRBD1 aligns across 10 bases. CDR3 length equals 18 residues. After removal of 6 bases from V and 0 bases from J, the junction contained 11 bases not matched to a gene. The V gene's germline CDR1 is SGHRS and CDR2 YFSETQ. The CDR3 DNA reads as TGCGCCAGCAACCGGGACAGGGGAAGCCTCGCGAACACCGGGGAGCTGTTTTTT. It translates to CASNRDRGSLANTGELFF.

CDR3 in DNA: TGTGCCAGCAGCTTGACGACAGGGCAGGGAAATCAGCCCCAGCATTTT. It is translated as CASSLTTGQGNQPQHF. The chain carries TRBV13 and TRBJ1-5, with 7 nucleotides matching TRBD1. From germline, CDR1 is PRHDT and CDR2 FYEKMQ (reference sequence). V shed 3 bases, J shed 4 bases, and the junction held 9 bases outside the gene matches. This CDR3 contains 16 residues.

The chain uses TRBV5-1 and TRBJ1-2; 12 nucleotides match TRBD1. V was pared by 3 bases and J by 7 bases, with 13 bases of the junction left unmatched. CDR3 length: 17 amino acids. Germline V gene sequence: CDR1 SGHRS, CDR2 YFSETQ. CDR3 loop: CASSWGTGGPSGGGYTF. The CDR3 region has the DNA TGCGCCAGCAGCTGGGGGACAGGGGGCCCCTCTGGGGGTGGCTACACCTTC.

This chain uses TRBV9 with TRBJ1-2; D remains ambiguous. There are 12 residues in the CDR3. V dropped 3 bases and J dropped 8 bases, with 11 bases sitting between them. CDR1 is SGDLS, CDR2 YYNGEE, per germline. The CDR3 protein is CASSASSVGYTF. CDR3 nucleotide sequence: TGTGCCAGCAGCGCCTCATCGGTAGGCTACACCTTC.

This chain joins TRBV11-2 and TRBJ1-5; no clear D. V was pared by 3 bases and J by 2 bases, with 5 bases between. Germline values: CDR1 SGHAT, CDR2 FQNNGV. This CDR3 has 13 residues. The CDR3 DNA is TGTGCCAGCAGCTTTCAGGGCAATCAGCCCCAGCATTTT. Its protein product is CASSFQGNQPQHF.

The rearrangement uses TRBV11-2 and TRBJ1-2; tentatively, D is TRBD1 (5 bases). The CDR3 extends over 14 amino acids. Germline V gene lookup returns CDR1 SGHAT and CDR2 FQNNGV. V was clipped by 4 bases and J by 7 bases, with 16 bases between them. CDR3 region: CASSSPGTLGGYTF. As DNA, the CDR3 is TGTGCCAGCAGCTCTCCCGGGACTCTTGGTGGCTACACCTTC.

The gene calls are TRBV7-3 and TRBJ2-1; the match to TRBD2 covers 8 bases. Germline V CDR1 and CDR2: SGHTA, FQGTGA. V trimming: 2 bases; J trimming: 6 bases; junction bases outside the gene matches: 6. The CDR3 length is 15 residues. The CDR3 sequence is CASSLLAGLGNEQFF. The CDR3 coding sequence is TGTGCCAGCAGCTTACTAGCGGGCCTTGGCAATGAGCAGTTCTTC.

The J gene is TRBJ2-7, the V gene TRBV7-8; D remains ambiguous. Germline CDR1 and CDR2: SGHVS and FQNEAQ. The CDR3 length is 14 residues. With 1 base removed from V and 2 bases from J, the gap between germline ends came to 9 bases. CDR3 bases: TGTGCCAGCAGCTTAGGCACAGATACCTACGAGCAGTACTTC. As protein: CASSLGTDTYEQYF. The whole variable domain, filled in from reference TRBV7-8 and TRBJ2-7, reads GAGVSQSPRYKVAKRGQDVALRCDPISGHVSLFWYQQALGQGPEFLTYFQNEAQLDKSGLPSDRFFAERPEGSVSTLKIQRTQQEDSAVYLCASSLGTDTYEQYFGPGTRLTVT.

The CDR3 is CASSLARNTEAFF. CDR3 DNA sequence: TGTGCCAGCAGCTTAGCCAGGAACACTGAAGCTTTCTTT. The rearrangement uses TRBV11-2 and TRBJ1-1; D gene ambiguous. V dropped 1 base and J dropped 1 base, with 4 bases sitting between them. Germline V gives CDR1 SGHAT, CDR2 FQNNGV. This CDR3 comprises 13 residues.

The chain employs TRBV11-2 and TRBJ2-5; possible D gene TRBD2, 5 bases. Trimming took off 8 bases at V and 2 bases at J, with 12 bases between the two ends. CDR1 SGHAT and CDR2 FQNNGV come from the germline V gene. The length of the CDR3 is 13 residues. The CDR3 sequence: CASYGGRQETQYF. The DNA for the CDR3 is TGTGCCAGCTACGGAGGCAGACAAGAGACCCAGTACTTC.

This chain connects TRBV2 to TRBJ2-2, with TRBD2 matching 9 bases. Germline V gene lookup returns CDR1 SNHLY and CDR2 FYNNEI. V lost 2 bases, J lost 4 bases, and 2 bases stayed unmatched. The CDR3 extends over 15 amino acids. Here the CDR3 reads CASSERGLATGELFF. CDR3 sequence (DNA): TGTGCCAGCAGTGAACGGGGACTAGCCACCGGGGAGCTGTTTTTT.